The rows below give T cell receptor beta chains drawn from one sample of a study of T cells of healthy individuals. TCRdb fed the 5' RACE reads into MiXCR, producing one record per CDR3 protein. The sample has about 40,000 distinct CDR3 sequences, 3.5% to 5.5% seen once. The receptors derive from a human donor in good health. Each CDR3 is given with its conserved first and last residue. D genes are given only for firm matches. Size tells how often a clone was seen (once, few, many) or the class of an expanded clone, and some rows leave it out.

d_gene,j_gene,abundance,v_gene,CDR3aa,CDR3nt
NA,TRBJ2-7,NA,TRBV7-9,CASSPTHYEQYF,TGTGCCAGCAGTCCTACCCACTACGAGCAGTACTTC
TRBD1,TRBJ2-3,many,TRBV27,CASSGTADTQYF,TGTGCCAGCAGTGGGACAGCTGATACGCAGTATTTT
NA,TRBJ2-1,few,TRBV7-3,CASSLTGDGYNEQFF,TGTGCCAGCAGCTTAACGGGCGACGGTTACAATGAGCAGTTCTTC
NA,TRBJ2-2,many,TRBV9,CASSVGGWVSNTGELFF,TGTGCCAGCAGCGTAGGAGGGTGGGTGTCGAACACCGGGGAGCTGTTTTTT
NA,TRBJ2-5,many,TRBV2,CASSDGTGSQETQYF,TGTGCCAGCAGTGACGGAACGGGGTCCCAAGAGACCCAGTACTTC
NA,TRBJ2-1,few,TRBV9,CASSVAAQGPYNEQFF,TGTGCCAGCAGCGTAGCCGCACAGGGTCCCTACAATGAGCAGTTCTTC
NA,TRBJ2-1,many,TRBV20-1,CSARAPRSEQFF,TGCAGTGCTAGAGCCCCCCGGAGTGAGCAGTTCTTC
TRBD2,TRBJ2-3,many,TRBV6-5,CASSRTSGSPDTQYF,TGTGCCAGCAGCCGGACTAGCGGGAGTCCAGATACGCAGTATTTT
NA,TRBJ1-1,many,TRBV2,CASSWTDTEAFF,TGTGCCAGCAGTTGGACAGACACTGAAGCTTTCTTT
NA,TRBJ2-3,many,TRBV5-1,CASSLAGGSDTQYF,TGCGCCAGCAGCTTGGCCGGGGGATCGGATACGCAGTATTTT
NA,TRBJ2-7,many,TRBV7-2,CASSFTPGPTYEQYF,TGTGCCAGCAGCTTTACGCCAGGGCCGACCTACGAGCAGTACTTC
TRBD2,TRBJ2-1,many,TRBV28,CASIDISGRAPPYNEQFF,TGTGCCAGCATCGACATTAGCGGGAGGGCCCCGCCCTACAATGAGCAGTTCTTC
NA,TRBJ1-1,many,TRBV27,CASSLSSGNTEAFF,TGTGCCAGCAGTTTATCCTCAGGGAACACTGAAGCTTTCTTT
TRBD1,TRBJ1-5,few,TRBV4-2,CASSQDPGGGQPQHF,TGTGCCAGCAGCCAAGATCCCGGAGGGGGCCAGCCCCAGCATTTT
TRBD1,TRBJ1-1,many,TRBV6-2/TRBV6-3,CASSFSGGFGTEAFF,TGTGCCAGCAGTTTTTCAGGGGGTTTCGGCACTGAAGCTTTCTTT
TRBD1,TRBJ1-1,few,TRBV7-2,CASSWQGDTEAFF,TGTGCCAGCAGCTGGCAGGGGGACACTGAAGCTTTCTTT
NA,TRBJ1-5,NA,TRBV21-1,CASSKPIQNQPQHF,TGTGCCAGCAGCAAACCTATTCAAAATCAGCCCCAGCATTTT
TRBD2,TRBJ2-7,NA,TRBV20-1,CSATGTSGWEEQYF,TGCAGTGCTACCGGGACTAGCGGGTGGGAGGAGCAGTACTTC
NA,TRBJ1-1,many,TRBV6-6,CASSWDTEAFF,TGTGCCAGCAGTTGGGACACCGAAGCTTTCTTT
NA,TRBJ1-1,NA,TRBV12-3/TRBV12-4,CASSTFDGEAFF,TGTGCCAGCAGTACCTTCGACGGTGAAGCTTTCTTT
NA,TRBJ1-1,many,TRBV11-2,CASSLDTEAFF,TGTGCCAGCAGCTTAGACACTGAAGCTTTCTTT
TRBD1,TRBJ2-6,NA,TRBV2,CASSERGQSSGANVLTF,TGTGCCAGCAGTGAAAGGGGACAGAGCTCTGGGGCCAACGTCCTGACTTTC
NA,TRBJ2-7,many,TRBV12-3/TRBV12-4,CASSLGRYYEQYF,TGTGCCAGCAGTTTAGGGCGGTACTACGAGCAGTACTTC
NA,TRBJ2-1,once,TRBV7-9,CASSLGVVDPDEQFF,TGTGCCAGCAGCTTAGGGGTCGTAGACCCAGATGAGCAGTTCTTC
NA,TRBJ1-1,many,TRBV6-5,CASKPPREMNTEAFF,TGTGCCAGCAAGCCGCCGAGAGAGATGAACACTGAAGCTTTCTTT
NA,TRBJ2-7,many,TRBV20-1,CSASRGLSPISYEQYF,TGCAGTGCTAGTAGGGGGTTGTCCCCGATAAGCTACGAGCAGTACTTC
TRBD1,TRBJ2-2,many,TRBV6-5,CASSYAPTGDTGELFF,TGTGCCAGCAGTTACGCACCCACAGGGGACACCGGGGAGCTGTTTTTT
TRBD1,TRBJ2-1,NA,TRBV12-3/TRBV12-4,CASFGTGSSNEQFF,TGTGCCAGCTTCGGGACAGGGAGTTCCAATGAGCAGTTCTTC
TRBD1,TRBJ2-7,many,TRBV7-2,CASSGPGQGYEQYF,TGTGCCAGCAGCGGACCAGGACAGGGGTACGAGCAGTACTTC
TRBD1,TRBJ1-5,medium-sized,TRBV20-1,CSAREARGLGNQPQHF,TGCAGTGCTAGAGAGGCCAGGGGGCTCGGGAATCAGCCCCAGCATTTT
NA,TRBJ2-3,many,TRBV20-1,CSTTGTTFVKDTQYF,TGCAGTACTACCGGGACCACCTTCGTGAAAGATACGCAGTATTTT
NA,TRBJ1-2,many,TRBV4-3,CASSQAKTGYTF,TGCGCCAGCAGCCAGGCAAAGACTGGCTACACCTTC
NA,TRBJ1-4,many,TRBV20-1,CSALDRGSEKLFF,TGCAGTGCACTGGACAGAGGGAGTGAAAAACTGTTTTTT
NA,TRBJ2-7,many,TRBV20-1,CSAPDTYEQYF,TGCAGTGCTCCGGACACATACGAGCAGTACTTC
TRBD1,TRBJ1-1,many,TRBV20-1,CSASVPTGAPEAFF,TGCAGTGCTAGTGTTCCCACAGGGGCCCCTGAAGCTTTCTTT
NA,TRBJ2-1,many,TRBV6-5,CASSQTSNEQFF,TGTGCCAGCAGCCAAACTAGTAATGAGCAGTTCTTC
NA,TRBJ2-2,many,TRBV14,CASSQDWNTGELFF,TGTGCCAGCAGCCAAGACTGGAACACCGGGGAGCTGTTTTTT
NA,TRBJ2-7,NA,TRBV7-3,CASSLNGPEDQQYF,TGTGCCAGCAGCTTAAATGGCCCGGAGGATCAGCAGTACTTC
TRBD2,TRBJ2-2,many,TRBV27,CASSSTGTGGPNTGELFF,TGTGCCAGCAGTTCGACCGGAACGGGAGGGCCTAACACCGGGGAGCTGTTTTTT
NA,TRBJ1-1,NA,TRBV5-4,CASSLAPQGRTEAFF,TGTGCCAGCAGCTTGGCTCCTCAGGGTCGGACTGAAGCTTTCTTT